The 29 T cell receptor beta chains presented below share a single source sample, sequenced in a study of CD8+CD57+ T cells in acquired aplastic anemia. The sequenced patients had an expansion of CD8+CD57+ cells seen by flow cytometry. Profiles of TCR beta VDJ and CDR3 were generated from a genomic DNA template. TCRdb fed the reads into MiXCR, producing one record per CDR3 protein. The sample contains approximately 200,000 distinct CDR3 sequences, roughly 53% of which appear only once. Sequenced input: sorted CD4+, CD8+, or CD8+CD57+ T cells (not recorded which) from PBMCs. Receptor source: a human donor with aplastic anemia.

This clonotype was recorded at least ten times. The CDR3 coding sequence is TGTGCCACCAGTGATTTGGGCGGGGGGCCCGGTGAGCAGTTCTTC. This gives the protein CATSDLGGGPGEQFF. The rearrangement uses TRBV24-1 and TRBJ2-1; 8 nucleotides agree with TRBD2. V dropped 0 bases and J dropped 9; count of bases not matched to a gene: 6. The germline gives CDR1 KGHDR, CDR2 SFDVKD. The CDR3 covers 15 residues.

This clonotype was seen at least ten times. This chain connects TRBV20-1 to TRBJ1-4; weak D call: TRBD1 (5 bases). Trimming pared 3 bases from V and 7 bases from J, leaving 18 bases between. CDR1 is DFQATT and CDR2 is SNEGSKA in the germline V gene (reference sequence). The CDR3 loop spans 15 amino acids. CDR3 in DNA: TGCAGTGCTAGGCTCGGGACGCCCCAAGGTGAAAAACTGTTTTTT. Translation: CSARLGTPQGEKLFF.

Points on this clonotype: This sequence may be a read error, since a much larger clone differs from it by one base. This chain links TRBV7-9 with TRBJ1-3; the D gene is possibly TRBD1 (5 bases). CDR1 and CDR2 from the germline V gene are SEHNR and FQNEAQ (reference sequence). This CDR3 is built from 14 residues. The CDR3 nucleotides are TGTGCCAGCAGCCCGGTAGAGGGGAGAAACGCCATATATTTT. It is translated as CASSPVEGRNAIYF.

The genes are TRBV10-2 and TRBJ1-2; D is ambiguous. CDR1 is WSHSY and CDR2 is SAAADI in the germline V gene. The germline V and J ends were trimmed by 5 bases and 2 bases, with 9 bases remaining between them. CDR3 size: 13 residues. In DNA, the CDR3 is TGCGCCAGCAGTCTAGAGAAAAACTATGGCTACACCTTC. Protein product: CASSLEKNYGYTF.

Concerning this clonotype: This clone may be a read error of a much larger clone one base away. The chain is built from TRBV5-1 and TRBJ1-1, with TRBD1 matching over 7 bases. The V segment lost 0 bases and the J segment 5 bases; nucleotides outside the gene matches: 7. There are 15 residues in the CDR3. The germline V gene encodes CDR1 SGHRS and CDR2 YFSETQ. The CDR3 DNA follows: TGCGCCAGCAGCTTGGAGGGGGCGGCAGGAACTGAAGCTTTCTTT. Translating it yields CASSLEGAAGTEAFF. Supplemented by reference TRBV5-1 and TRBJ1-1, the full variable domain reads KAGVTQTPRYLIKTRGQQVTLSCSPISGHRSVSWYQQTPGQGLQFLFEYFSETQRNKGNFPGRFSGRQFSNSRSEMNVSTLELGDSALYLCASSLEGAAGTEAFFGQGTRLTVV.

The chain is built from TRBV10-3 and TRBJ1-2; D might be TRBD1 (6 bases). Germline-derived CDR1 and CDR2 are ENHRY and SYGVKD. CDR3 size: 11 residues. The CDR3 nucleotides read TGTGCTCCCTGGGGGGCCTATGGCTACACCTTC. It specifies CAPWGAYGYTF.

A remark on this clonotype: A much larger clone differs by one base, so this may be a read error. V and J are TRBV7-9 and TRBJ1-4; 9 bases agree with TRBD1. J lost 4 bases, V lost 4 bases, and 4 bases had no gene match. Germline V gives CDR1 SEHNR, CDR2 FQNEAQ (reference sequence). The CDR3 sequence is 15 residues long. The CDR3 here is CASSSSGQGNEKLFF. The DNA for the CDR3 is TGTGCCAGCAGCTCCTCGGGACAGGGTAATGAAAAACTGTTTTTT.

The chain uses TRBV2 and TRBJ2-3, with 12 positions matching TRBD1. Germline V CDR1 and CDR2: SNHLY, FYNNEI. The CDR3 has 14 residues. V was pared by 6 bases and J by 6 bases, with 4 bases of the junction left unmatched. The CDR3 nucleotides read TGTGCCAGCAGGGGACAGGGGGCATTCGATACGCAGTATTTT. This sequence encodes CASRGQGAFDTQYF.

About this clonotype itself: Lacking the conserved final phenylalanine or tryptophan, this CDR3 likely reflects a read error. Because the CDR3's place on the DNA is in doubt, the DNA is left out and the CDR3 is given as listed by TCRdb. CDR3 region: CASNTLPGGSYNELFL. V is TRBV6-5 and J is TRBJ2-1. Germline CDR1 MNHEY, CDR2 SVGAGI. The CDR3 contains 16 residues when both ends are counted.

This clonotype was detected only once. The chain uses TRBV2 and TRBJ2-5, with a weak D call TRBD2 (6 bases). Trimming shortened V by 5 bases and J by 5 bases, and 12 bases separated the two germline ends. In germline, CDR1 is SNHLY, CDR2 FYNNEI. CDR3 length equals 13 residues. The CDR3 reads CASSSRLGETQYF. The CDR3 nucleotides read TGTGCCAGCAGTTCACGACTAGGGGAGACCCAGTACTTC.

This chain uses TRBV20-1 with TRBJ2-2; D is uncertain. The CDR3 is 10 residues long. V was clipped by 5 bases and J by 6 bases, with 4 bases between them. Germline-derived CDR1 and CDR2 are DFQATT and SNEGSKA (reference sequence). As DNA, the CDR3 is TGCAGTGCTCTCCCCGGGGAGCTGTTTTTT. Protein product: CSALPGELFF.

This clonotype was picked up one time. The V and J genes are TRBV7-9 and TRBJ2-1; 9 bases are shared with TRBD1. Trimming at V came to 0 bases and at J to 4 bases, leaving 4 bases not matched to a gene. The CDR3 totals 16 residues. In germline, CDR1 is SEHNR, CDR2 FQNEAQ (reference sequence). The CDR3 DNA is TGTGCCAGCAGCTTAGCGGGGACAGGGATTTACAATGAGCAGTTCTTC. This encodes CASSLAGTGIYNEQFF.

This clonotype was observed at least ten times. The chain carries TRBV12-3 or TRBV12-4 and TRBJ1-2, with D unresolved. The CDR3 loop spans 14 amino acids. The V end lost 5 bases, the J end lost 2 bases, and 12 bases lay between the germline ends. CDR3 coding DNA: TGTGCCAGCAGTGCACAACTCCAGAACTATGGCTACACCTTC. Its protein is CASSAQLQNYGYTF.

This clonotype was seen a few times. The chain employs TRBV20-1 and TRBJ1-4; a possible D gene is TRBD1 (5 bases). This CDR3 is built from 13 residues. Trimming cost V 1 base and J 6 bases, with 9 bases left between them. Germline values: CDR1 DFQATT, CDR2 SNEGSKA (reference sequence). The CDR3 spells CSARVGDYEKLFF. CDR3 in DNA: TGCAGTGCTAGAGTAGGGGATTATGAAAAACTGTTTTTT.

As regards this clonotype: Just one base apart from a much larger clone, this may be a read error. The rearrangement uses TRBV2 and TRBJ2-7; D might be TRBD1 (5 bases). V was shortened by 5 bases and J by 7 bases, with 21 bases between the two germline ends. Germline CDR1 reads SNHLY; CDR2 reads FYNNEI. The CDR3 consists of 15 residues. The CDR3 DNA follows: TGTGCCAGCAGTTACCTAGGGGCTCGCATTGGAGAGCAGTACTTC. Translating gives CASSYLGARIGEQYF. The entire variable domain, with the rest obtained from reference TRBV2 and TRBJ2-7, is as follows: EPEVTQTPSHQVTQMGQEVILRCVPISNHLYFYWYRQILGQKVEFLVSFYNNEISEKSEIFDDQFSVERPDGSNFTLKIRSTKLEDSAMYFCASSYLGARIGEQYFGPGTRLTVT.

Notes on this clonotype: A clone one base away is much larger, so this may be a read error. This chain links TRBV5-1 with TRBJ1-1, with D maybe TRBD1 (6 bases). The germline CDR1 and CDR2 sequences are SGHRS and YFSETQ. The length of the CDR3 is 15 residues. The CDR3: CASSPLTGMNTEAVF. In nucleotides, the CDR3 is TGCGCCAGCAGCCCACTGACAGGTATGAACACTGAAGCTGTCTTT.

This clonotype was observed at least ten times. This rearrangement joins TRBV3-1 to TRBJ2-5, with 9 positions matching TRBD2. Germline V lookup: CDR1 LGHDT, CDR2 YNNKEL (reference sequence). V gave up 2 bases and J gave up 4 bases; unmatched junction bases: 5. The CDR3 is 15 amino acids. CDR3 loop: CASSQPSGERETQYF. The CDR3 bases are TGTGCCAGCAGCCAACCTAGCGGGGAACGAGAGACCCAGTACTTC.

This clonotype was counted once. This chain links TRBV4-3 with TRBJ2-7; TRBD2 aligns across 11 bases. This CDR3 spans 16 amino acids. CDR1 and CDR2 (germline): LGHNA, YSLEER. Unmatched junction bases numbered 4, after V lost 1 base and J lost 2 bases. The chain's CDR3 is CASSQGTSGGAYEQYF. The CDR3 DNA reads TGCGCCAGCAGCCAAGGAACTAGCGGGGGAGCCTACGAGCAGTACTTC.

This clonotype was picked up a small number of times. The rearrangement joins TRBV6-1 to TRBJ1-2; 7 nucleotides line up with TRBD1. Germline V lookup: CDR1 MNHNS, CDR2 SASEGT. There are 15 residues in the CDR3. Trimming took 5 bases from V and 7 from J; bases not matched to a gene: 13. The CDR3 sequence is CASSYGTVYATGYTF. The CDR3 bases are TGTGCCAGCAGTTACGGGACAGTCTACGCCACTGGCTACACCTTC.

This CDR3 is CASSLLGGNIQYF. Here the CDR3 DNA reads TGTGCCAGCAGTTTGTTGGGGGGTAACATTCAGTACTTC. This chain joins TRBV28 and TRBJ2-4; weak D call: TRBD2 (6 bases). Germline assignment: CDR1 MDHEN and CDR2 SYDVKM. There are 13 residues in the CDR3. The ends were cut back, 3 bases at V and 7 bases at J, with 10 bases in the middle.

The chain couples TRBV15 to TRBJ2-7, with 11 positions matching TRBD1. CDR1 is LNHNV and CDR2 is YYDKDF in the germline V gene (reference sequence). V dropped 1 base and J dropped 6; count of bases not matched to a gene: 11. The CDR3 is 17 residues long. CDR3 coding DNA: TGTGCCACCAGCAGAGGACTACCGGGACAGGGGGGCGTCGAGCAGTACTTC. It is translated as CATSRGLPGQGGVEQYF.

Remarks on this clonotype: As the CDR3 is not closed by the conserved phenylalanine or tryptophan, this likely results from a read error. The rearrangement joins TRBV3-1 to TRBJ2-1; a possible D gene is TRBD2 (6 bases). The CDR3 totals 13 residues. Germline V CDR1 and CDR2: LGHDT, YNNKEL (reference sequence). Trimming shortened V by 1 base and J by 6 bases, and 7 bases separated the two germline ends. The CDR3 coding sequence is TGTGCCAGCAGCCAAGTGACTAGCAATGAGCAGTTCCTC. Amino acid sequence: CASSQVTSNEQFL.

The sample holds a few counts of this clonotype. This chain uses TRBV6-1 with TRBJ1-5; D uncertain. This CDR3 is built from 14 residues. V lost 7 bases to trimming and J lost 3 bases, with 13 bases between them. Germline V gene data show CDR1 as MNHNS and CDR2 as SASEGT. The CDR3 DNA follows: TGTGCCAGCAACGTATATCCCGACAATCAGCCCCAGCATTTT. Its translation: CASNVYPDNQPQHF.

V usage is TRBV11-3 and J usage is TRBJ2-3, with 8 nucleotides matching TRBD1. Trimming removed 1 base from V and 2 bases from J; junction bases left unmatched: 2. Per germline, CDR1 SGHNT and CDR2 YENEEA. This CDR3 comprises 15 residues. The CDR3 DNA sequence: TGTGCCAGCAGCTTAGGGACAGGGCACACAGATACGCAGTATTTT. It is translated as CASSLGTGHTDTQYF. The full variable domain, in which reference TRBV11-3 and TRBJ2-3 provide the parts outside the CDR3, is EAGVVQSPRYKIIEKKQPVAFWCNPISGHNTLYWYLQNLGQGPELLIRYENEEAVDDSQLPKDRFSAERLKGVDSTLKIQPAELGDSAVYLCASSLGTGHTDTQYFGPGTRLTVL.

The chain links TRBV10-1 to TRBJ2-7; 8 nucleotides match TRBD2. The V gene's germline CDR1 is WNHNN and CDR2 SYGVQD (reference sequence). V lost 2 bases to trimming and J lost 2 bases; unmatched junction nucleotides: 2. CDR3 length: 14 amino acids. In nucleotides, the CDR3 is TGCGCCAGCAGTGAGCTTAGCGGGGCCTACGAGCAGTACTTC. Protein sequence: CASSELSGAYEQYF.

The chain links TRBV19 to TRBJ1-5; TRBD1 matches 10 bases. The CDR3 has 15 amino acids. Germline-derived CDR1 and CDR2 are LNHDA and SQIVND (reference sequence). The junction had 11 bases not matched to a gene; V was cut back by 4 bases and J by 11 bases. In DNA form, the CDR3 reads TGTGCCAGTAGTAAGAGGACAGGGGGACTGGAGACCCAGCATTTT. It translates to CASSKRTGGLETQHF.

This rearrangement joins TRBV19 to TRBJ1-2; D ambiguous. The V and J ends lost 7 bases and 2 bases respectively, with 20 bases between them. This CDR3 is 16 amino acids long. The germline CDR1 and CDR2 sequences are LNHDA and SQIVND (reference sequence). CDR3: CASTPSNLPANYGYTF. The DNA of the CDR3 is TGTGCCAGTACCCCTTCCAACCTGCCAGCGAACTATGGCTACACCTTC. The full variable domain, with the rest looked up from reference TRBV19 and TRBJ1-2, is DGGITQSPKYLFRKEGQNVTLSCEQNLNHDAMYWYRQDPGQGLRLIYYSQIVNDFQKGDIAEGYSVSREKKESFPLTVTSAQKNPTAFYLCASTPSNLPANYGYTFGSGTRLTVV.

In this sample, this clonotype turned up a few times. The J gene is TRBJ2-5, the V gene TRBV10-3, with TRBD1 matching 10 bases. Germline CDR1 is ENHRY and CDR2 is SYGVKD. The CDR3 is 15 amino acids. V shed 2 bases, J shed 4 bases, and the junction held 4 bases outside the gene matches. The CDR3 here is CAISETRDRGETQYF. In nucleotides, the CDR3 is TGTGCCATCAGTGAGACTAGGGACAGGGGAGAGACCCAGTACTTC.

This clonotype was counted many times. This chain links TRBV6-6 with TRBJ1-2; no reliable D call. Trimming removed 7 bases from V and 2 bases from J, with 14 bases in between. Germline V gene data show CDR1 as MNHNY and CDR2 as SVGAGI (reference sequence). This CDR3 has 14 amino acids. The CDR3 nucleotides read TGTGCCAGCACCCACGGTGGCAGAAACTATGGCTACACCTTC. Amino acid sequence: CASTHGGRNYGYTF.